A selection of T cell receptor beta chains follows, all from one sample in a study of T cells in Graves' hyperthyroidism and ophthalmopathy. TCRdb processed the multiplex PCR reads anew with MiXCR; each CDR3 protein has one entry. The sample contains around 400,000 distinct CDR3 sequences, 20% to 25% of which appear only once. Source material: blood. The receptors shown here come from a man in his forties or fifties with Graves' hyperthyroidism. Both conserved end residues are part of each CDR3. The order of the fields is V gene, clone size, D gene, J gene, CDR3 protein, CDR3 DNA. A D gene is named only where the DNA matches it firmly. The size field is filled for only some rows; it gives once, few, many or a size class.

V gene: TRBV24-1; clone size: NA; D gene: NA; J gene: TRBJ2-2; CDR3 protein: CATSGGPGELFF; CDR3 DNA: TGTGCCACCAGTGGGGGGCCCGGGGAGCTGTTTTTT
V gene: TRBV12-3/TRBV12-4; clone size: many; D gene: TRBD1; J gene: TRBJ1-2; CDR3 protein: CASSVRTGEFYGYTF; CDR3 DNA: TGTGCCAGCAGTGTCCGGACAGGTGAATTCTATGGCTACACCTTC
V gene: TRBV10-2; clone size: few; D gene: NA; J gene: TRBJ2-7; CDR3 protein: CASTWTENYEQYF; CDR3 DNA: TGCGCCAGCACGTGGACAGAGAACTACGAGCAGTACTTC
V gene: TRBV18; clone size: NA; D gene: NA; J gene: TRBJ1-5; CDR3 protein: CASSDQPNSNQPQHF; CDR3 DNA: TGTGCCAGCTCAGACCAGCCAAATAGCAATCAGCCCCAGCATTTT
V gene: TRBV20-1; clone size: few; D gene: NA; J gene: TRBJ1-4; CDR3 protein: CSAQRGGSNEKLFF; CDR3 DNA: TGCAGTGCTCAACGCGGAGGGAGTAATGAAAAACTGTTTTTT
V gene: TRBV15; clone size: few; D gene: NA; J gene: TRBJ2-1; CDR3 protein: CATSLTGLYNEQFF; CDR3 DNA: TGTGCCACCAGCTTGACCGGGCTATACAATGAGCAGTTCTTC
V gene: TRBV5-1; clone size: NA; D gene: NA; J gene: TRBJ2-7; CDR3 protein: CASSLGQGVNEQYF; CDR3 DNA: TGCGCCAGCAGCTTAGGCCAGGGAGTTAACGAGCAGTACTTC
V gene: TRBV2; clone size: few; D gene: NA; J gene: TRBJ2-7; CDR3 protein: CASRKFGGYEQYF; CDR3 DNA: TGTGCCAGCAGAAAATTTGGGGGTTACGAGCAGTACTTC
V gene: TRBV12-3/TRBV12-4; clone size: NA; D gene: TRBD1; J gene: TRBJ1-1; CDR3 protein: CASSRETGGNTEAFF; CDR3 DNA: TGTGCCAGCAGCCGCGAAACAGGGGGCAACACTGAAGCTTTCTTT
V gene: TRBV20-1; clone size: few; D gene: TRBD1; J gene: TRBJ2-3; CDR3 protein: CSAHQQGGADTQYF; CDR3 DNA: TGCAGTGCTCACCAACAGGGGGGAGCAGATACGCAGTATTTT
V gene: TRBV3-1; clone size: NA; D gene: NA; J gene: TRBJ2-7; CDR3 protein: CASSHDGSYEQYF; CDR3 DNA: TGTGCCAGCAGCCACGACGGTTCCTACGAGCAGTACTTC
V gene: TRBV30; clone size: NA; D gene: TRBD1; J gene: TRBJ1-4; CDR3 protein: CAWTPDRDEKLFF; CDR3 DNA: TGTGCCTGGACTCCTGACAGGGATGAAAAACTGTTTTTT
V gene: TRBV27; clone size: NA; D gene: TRBD2; J gene: TRBJ2-3; CDR3 protein: CASSFTGGLAGGTDTQYF; CDR3 DNA: TGTGCCAGCAGCTTTACAGGGGGACTAGCGGGGGGCACAGATACGCAGTATTTT
V gene: TRBV5-1; clone size: NA; D gene: NA; J gene: TRBJ1-2; CDR3 protein: CASSLAPDGLSSYTF; CDR3 DNA: TGCGCCAGCAGCTTGGCCCCGGACGGCCTATCGAGCTACACCTTC